Below, 2 T cell receptor beta chains from the same sample are listed, as sequenced in a study of blood T cell repertoires in COVID-19. The protocol was immunoSEQ multiplex PCR, while the TCRdb copy is restricted to in-frame clones and leaves out a portion. The repertoire holds roughly 150,000 clones, with about 85% as singletons. Input material: peripheral blood. The receptors here all came from a woman aged 45-59 years with COVID-19, enrolled during active disease.

This clone appeared a few times. CDR3 nucleotide sequence: TGTGCCAGCTTAGATGGGACAGGGGAACCTGAAGCTTTCTTT. Its protein is CASLDGTGEPEAFF. This chain uses TRBV2 with TRBJ1-1; 10 bases match TRBD1. The trim removed 8 bases at V and 6 bases at J, leaving 9 bases unmatched. CDR1 SNHLY and CDR2 FYNNEI come from the germline V gene. The length of the CDR3 is 14 residues.

V and J are TRBV27 and TRBJ1-5, with a tentative D call TRBD1 (5 bases). CDR1 is MNHEY, CDR2 SMNVEV, per germline (reference sequence). The CDR3 loop spans 15 amino acids. V was cut by 3 bases and J by 3 bases, with 12 bases left in between. CDR3 loop: CASSLGLGSNQPQHF. In DNA form, the CDR3 reads TGTGCCAGCAGTTTGGGGCTAGGTTCCAATCAGCCCCAGCATTTT.